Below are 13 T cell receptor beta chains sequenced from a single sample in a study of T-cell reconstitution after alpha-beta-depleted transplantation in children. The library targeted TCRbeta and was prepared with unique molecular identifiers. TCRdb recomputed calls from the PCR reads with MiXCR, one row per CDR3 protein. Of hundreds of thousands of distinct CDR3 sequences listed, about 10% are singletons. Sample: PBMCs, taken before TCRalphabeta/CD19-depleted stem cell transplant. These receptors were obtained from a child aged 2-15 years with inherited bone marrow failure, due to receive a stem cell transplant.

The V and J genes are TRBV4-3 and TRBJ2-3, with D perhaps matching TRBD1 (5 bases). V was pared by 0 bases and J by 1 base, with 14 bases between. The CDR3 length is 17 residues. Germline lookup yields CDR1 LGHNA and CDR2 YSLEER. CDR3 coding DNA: TGCGCCAGCAGCCAAGATCTGGGCCAGGGCGGCACAGATACGCAGTATTTT. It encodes CASSQDLGQGGTDTQYF.

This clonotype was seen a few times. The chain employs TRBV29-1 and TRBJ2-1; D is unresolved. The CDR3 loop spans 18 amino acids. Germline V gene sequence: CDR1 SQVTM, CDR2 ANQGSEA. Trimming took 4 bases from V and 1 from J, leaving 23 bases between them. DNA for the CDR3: TGCAGCGTTGTAGGACCTTTCTCGCTGCCCTCATCCTACAATGAGCAGTTCTTC. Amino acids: CSVVGPFSLPSSYNEQFF.

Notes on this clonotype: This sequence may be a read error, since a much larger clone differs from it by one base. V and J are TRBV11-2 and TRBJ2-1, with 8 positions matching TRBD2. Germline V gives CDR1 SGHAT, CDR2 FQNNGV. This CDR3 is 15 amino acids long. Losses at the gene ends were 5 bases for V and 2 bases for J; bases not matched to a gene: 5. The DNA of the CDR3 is TGTGCCAGCAGCCACGGACTAGCCCCCTACAATGAGCAGTTCTTC. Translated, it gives CASSHGLAPYNEQFF.

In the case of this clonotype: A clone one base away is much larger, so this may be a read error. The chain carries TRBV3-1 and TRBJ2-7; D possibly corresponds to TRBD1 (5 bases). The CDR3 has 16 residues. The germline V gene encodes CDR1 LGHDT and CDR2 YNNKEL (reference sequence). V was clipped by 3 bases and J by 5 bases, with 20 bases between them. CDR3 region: CASSHESGQAGHEQYF. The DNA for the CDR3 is TGTGCCAGCAGCCACGAATCAGGACAAGCCGGGCACGAGCAGTACTTC.

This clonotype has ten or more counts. This chain's CDR3 is CASSLPAGGRNGELFF. CDR3 in DNA: TGTGCCAGCAGTTTACCGGCAGGGGGGAGGAACGGGGAGCTGTTTTTT. The rearrangement uses TRBV12-3 or TRBV12-4 and TRBJ2-2; D perhaps matches TRBD1 (7 bases). The CDR3 is made up of 16 amino acids. The V end lost 2 bases, the J end lost 7 bases, and 17 bases lay between the germline ends.

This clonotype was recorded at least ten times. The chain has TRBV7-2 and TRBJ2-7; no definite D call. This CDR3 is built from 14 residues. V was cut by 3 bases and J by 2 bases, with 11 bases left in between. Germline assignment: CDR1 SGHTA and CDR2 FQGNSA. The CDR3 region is CASSFWTEAYEQYF. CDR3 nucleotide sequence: TGTGCCAGCAGCTTTTGGACGGAAGCCTACGAGCAGTACTTC.

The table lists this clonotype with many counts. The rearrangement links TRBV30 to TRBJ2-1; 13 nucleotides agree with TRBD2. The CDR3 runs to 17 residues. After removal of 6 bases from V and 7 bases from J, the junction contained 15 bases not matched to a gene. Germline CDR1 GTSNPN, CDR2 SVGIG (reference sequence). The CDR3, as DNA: TGTGCCTGTCAGGGACCCGGACTAGCGGGGGATCGGAATGAGCAGTTCTTC. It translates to CACQGPGLAGDRNEQFF.

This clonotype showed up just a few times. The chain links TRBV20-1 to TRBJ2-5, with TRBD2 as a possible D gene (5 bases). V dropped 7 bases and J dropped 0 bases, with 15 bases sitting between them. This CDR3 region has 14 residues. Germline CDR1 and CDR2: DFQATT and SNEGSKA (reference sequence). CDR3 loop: CSVWPRGHQETQYF. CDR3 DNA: TGCAGTGTCTGGCCCCGAGGGCACCAAGAGACCCAGTACTTC.

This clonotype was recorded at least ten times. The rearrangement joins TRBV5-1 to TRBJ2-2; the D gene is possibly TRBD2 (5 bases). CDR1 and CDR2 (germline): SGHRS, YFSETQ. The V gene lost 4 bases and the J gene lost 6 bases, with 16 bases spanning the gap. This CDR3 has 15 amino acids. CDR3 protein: CASSTIGGAAGELFF. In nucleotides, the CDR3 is TGCGCCAGCAGCACAATTGGAGGAGCGGCCGGGGAGCTGTTTTTT.

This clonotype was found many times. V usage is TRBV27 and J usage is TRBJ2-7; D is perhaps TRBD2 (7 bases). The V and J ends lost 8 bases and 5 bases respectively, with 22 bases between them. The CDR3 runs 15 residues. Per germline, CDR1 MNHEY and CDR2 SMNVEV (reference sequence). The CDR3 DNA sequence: TGTGCCAGCGTCCCCTTCGCGGGGGCGCGCCACGAGCAGTACTTC. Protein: CASVPFAGARHEQYF.

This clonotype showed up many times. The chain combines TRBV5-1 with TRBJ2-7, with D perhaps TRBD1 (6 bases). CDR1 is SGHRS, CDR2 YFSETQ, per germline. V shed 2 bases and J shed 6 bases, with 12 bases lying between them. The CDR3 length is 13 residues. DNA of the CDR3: TGCGCCAGCAGCTTTGTAACAGGGAGCGAGCAGTACTTC. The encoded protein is CASSFVTGSEQYF.

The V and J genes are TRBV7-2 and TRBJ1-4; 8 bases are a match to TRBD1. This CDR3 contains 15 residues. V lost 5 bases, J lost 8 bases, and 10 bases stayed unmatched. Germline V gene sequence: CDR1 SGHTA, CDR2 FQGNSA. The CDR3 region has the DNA TGTGCCAGCAGCCAGGGGGGCAGGGGGCGCGAAAAACTGTTTTTT. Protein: CASSQGGRGREKLFF.

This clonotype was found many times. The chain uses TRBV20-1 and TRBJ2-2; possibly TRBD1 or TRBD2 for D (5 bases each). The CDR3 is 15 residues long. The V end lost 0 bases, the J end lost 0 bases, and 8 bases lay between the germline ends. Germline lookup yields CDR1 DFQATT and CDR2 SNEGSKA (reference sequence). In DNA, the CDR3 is TGCAGTGCTAGAGATAAGGGACCGAACACCGGGGAGCTGTTTTTT. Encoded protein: CSARDKGPNTGELFF.